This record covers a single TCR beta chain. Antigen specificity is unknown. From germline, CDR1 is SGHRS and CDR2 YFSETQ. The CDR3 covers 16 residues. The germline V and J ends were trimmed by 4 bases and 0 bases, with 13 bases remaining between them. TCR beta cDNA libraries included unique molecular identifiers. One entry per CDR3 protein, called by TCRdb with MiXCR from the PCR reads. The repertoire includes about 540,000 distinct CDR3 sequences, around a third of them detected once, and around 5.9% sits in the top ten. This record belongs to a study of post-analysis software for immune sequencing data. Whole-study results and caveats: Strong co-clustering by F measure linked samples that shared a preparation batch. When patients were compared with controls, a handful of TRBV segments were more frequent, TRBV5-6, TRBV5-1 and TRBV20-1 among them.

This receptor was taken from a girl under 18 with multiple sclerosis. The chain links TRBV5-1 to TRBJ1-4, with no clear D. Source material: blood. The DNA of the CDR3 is TGCGCCAGCAGCCCTGACGGAAGAACAACTAATGAAAAACTGTTTTTT. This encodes CASSPDGRTTNEKLFF. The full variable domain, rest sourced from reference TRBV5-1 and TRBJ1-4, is KAGVTQTPRYLIKTRGQQVTLSCSPISGHRSVSWYQQTPGQGLQFLFEYFSETQRNKGNFPGRFSGRQFSNSRSEMNVSTLELGDSALYLCASSPDGRTTNEKLFFGSGTQLSVL.